This T cell receptor beta chain was captured in a study of T cells in localized non-small cell lung cancer. Whole-study findings and limits: Uninvolved adjacent lung had more T cell clonality than any other tissue, topping tumor. Heterogeneity is still possible, as just one tumor region was sequenced.

The method was immunoSEQ multiplex PCR; TCRdb's version includes in-frame clones alone and lacks a portion of them. The table has 10,000 to 12,000 clones, under 55% seen once. Note on this clone: Its antigen is undetermined.

Trimming took 2 bases from V and 6 from J, leaving 7 bases between them. This CDR3 is built from 13 residues. Germline values: CDR1 MDHEN, CDR2 SYDVKM. The chain has TRBV28 and TRBJ2-2; D is perhaps TRBD1 (6 bases). This specimen consisted of lymph node tissue, obtained before any cancer treatment. The source is a woman aged 40 to 75 with stage II squamous cell lung carcinoma. The CDR3, as DNA: TGTGCCAGCAGTTTAACAGGGCCCGGGGAGCTGTTTTTT. Translating gives CASSLTGPGELFF.